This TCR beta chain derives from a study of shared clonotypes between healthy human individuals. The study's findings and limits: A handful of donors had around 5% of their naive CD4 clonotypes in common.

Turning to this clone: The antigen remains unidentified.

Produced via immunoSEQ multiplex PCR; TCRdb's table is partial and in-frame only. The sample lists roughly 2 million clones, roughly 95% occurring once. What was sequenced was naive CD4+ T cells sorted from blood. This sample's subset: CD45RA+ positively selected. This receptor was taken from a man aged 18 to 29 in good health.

The CDR3: CASSNGASPLHF. The CDR3 DNA follows: TGTGCCAGCTCGAATGGAGCTTCACCCCTCCACTTT. The rearrangement uses TRBV6-1 and TRBJ1-6; D is undetermined. Germline-derived CDR1 and CDR2 are MNHNS and SASEGT. Deletions cut 8 bases from V and 9 bases from J, with 11 bases between. This CDR3 comprises 12 residues.